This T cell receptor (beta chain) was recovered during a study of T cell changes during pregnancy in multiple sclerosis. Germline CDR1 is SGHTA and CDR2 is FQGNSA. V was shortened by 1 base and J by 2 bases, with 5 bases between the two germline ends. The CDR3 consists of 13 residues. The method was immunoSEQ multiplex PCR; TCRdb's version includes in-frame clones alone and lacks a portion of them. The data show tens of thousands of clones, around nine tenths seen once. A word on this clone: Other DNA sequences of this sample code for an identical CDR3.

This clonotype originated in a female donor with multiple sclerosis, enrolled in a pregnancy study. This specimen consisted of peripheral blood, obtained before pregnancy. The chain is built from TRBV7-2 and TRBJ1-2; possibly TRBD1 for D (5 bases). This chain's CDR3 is CASSLGQNYGYTF. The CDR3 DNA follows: TGTGCCAGCAGCTTAGGACAGAACTATGGCTACACCTTC. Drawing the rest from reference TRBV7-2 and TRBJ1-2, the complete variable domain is GAGVSQSPSNKVTEKGKDVELRCDPISGHTALYWYRQSLGQGLEFLIYFQGNSAPDKSGLPSDRFSAERTGGSVSTLTIQRTQQEDSAVYLCASSLGQNYGYTFGSGTRLTVV.